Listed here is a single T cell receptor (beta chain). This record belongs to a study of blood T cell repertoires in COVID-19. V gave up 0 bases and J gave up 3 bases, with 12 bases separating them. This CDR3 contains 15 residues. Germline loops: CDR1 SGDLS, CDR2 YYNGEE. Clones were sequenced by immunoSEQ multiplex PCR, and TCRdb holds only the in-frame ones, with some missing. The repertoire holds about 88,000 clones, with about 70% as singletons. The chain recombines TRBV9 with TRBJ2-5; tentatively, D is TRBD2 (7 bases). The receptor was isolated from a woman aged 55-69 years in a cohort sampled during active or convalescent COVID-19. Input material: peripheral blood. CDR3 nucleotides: TGTGCCAGCAGCGTAGTACAGGGAGGGAAAGAGACCCAGTACTTC. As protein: CASSVVQGGKETQYF.